The following is a T cell receptor (beta chain) sequence with its context. Its antigen is currently unknown. The sample belongs to a study of graft-versus-host responses after intestinal transplantation. Study details: Recipients across the board were started on anti-thymocyte globulin induction, then kept on tacrolimus and steroids for two to four years. Study-wide points: GvH clone levels peaked in circulation, and this peak was associated with early post-transplant HvG declines.

The CDR3 has 14 amino acids. The germline CDR1 and CDR2 sequences are LNHNV and YYDKDF (reference sequence). The V and J ends lost 8 bases and 6 bases, in that order; junction bases with no gene match: 9. Clones were sequenced by immunoSEQ multiplex PCR, and TCRdb holds only the in-frame ones, with some missing. Seen here are some 79,000 clones, roughly nine tenths observed once, and the top ten hold roughly 0.37%. This TCR came from a human donor who received an intestinal transplant. This rearrangement joins TRBV15 to TRBJ2-1; 8 nucleotides align to TRBD2. The specimen was unstimulated CD4+ T cells sorted from spleen or lymph node cells, collected before intestinal transplant. The CDR3 protein is CATDRGGPPNEQFF. The CDR3, as DNA: TGTGCCACCGATCGGGGGGGTCCCCCCAATGAGCAGTTCTTC.